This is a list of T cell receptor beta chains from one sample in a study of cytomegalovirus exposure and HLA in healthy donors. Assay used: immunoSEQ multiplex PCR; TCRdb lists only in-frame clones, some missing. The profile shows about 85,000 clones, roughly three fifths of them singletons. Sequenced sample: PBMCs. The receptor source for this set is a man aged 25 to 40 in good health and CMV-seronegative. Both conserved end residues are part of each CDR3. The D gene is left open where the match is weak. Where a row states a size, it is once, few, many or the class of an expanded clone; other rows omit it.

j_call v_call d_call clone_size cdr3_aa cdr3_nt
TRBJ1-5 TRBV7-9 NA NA CASSLGGSQPQHF TGTGCCAGCAGCTTAGGCGGAAGCCAGCCCCAGCATTTT
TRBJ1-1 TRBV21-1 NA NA CASGPPWTGGRLANTEAFF TGTGCCAGCGGACCCCCGTGGACAGGGGGCCGCTTGGCGAACACTGAAGCTTTCTTT
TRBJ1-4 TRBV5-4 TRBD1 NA CASSTDRGNEKLFF TGTGCCAGCAGCACCGACAGGGGGAATGAAAAACTGTTTTTT
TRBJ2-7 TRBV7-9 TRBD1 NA CSSSPRGQGANEQYF TGTTCCAGCAGCCCCAGGGGACAGGGGGCGAACGAGCAGTACTTC
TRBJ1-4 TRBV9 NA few CASSGGRGEKLFF TGTGCCTCAAGCGGGGGGCGGGGTGAAAAACTGTTTTTT
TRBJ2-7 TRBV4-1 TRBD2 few CASSQSIRGGVYEQYF TGCGCCAGCAGCCAATCCATTCGGGGGGGCGTATACGAGCAGTACTTC
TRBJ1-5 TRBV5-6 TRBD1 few CASSISRGPGSNQPQHF TGTGCCAGCAGCATAAGCAGGGGGCCGGGTAGCAATCAGCCCCAGCATTTT
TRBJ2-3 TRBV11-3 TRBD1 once CASSQGQGSTDTQYF TGTGCCAGCAGTCAGGGACAGGGGAGCACAGATACGCAGTATTTT
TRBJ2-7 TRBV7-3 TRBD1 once CASSLLGTGLYEQYF TGTGCCAGCAGCTTATTGGGGACAGGGTTGTACGAGCAGTACTTC
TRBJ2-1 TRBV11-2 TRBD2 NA CASSDMGGSLDEQFF TGTGCCAGCAGCGATATGGGCGGGAGTCTGGATGAGCAGTTCTTC
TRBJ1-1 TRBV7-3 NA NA CASSVTGQNTEAFF TGTGCCAGCAGCGTCACGGGACAAAACACTGAAGCTTTCTTT
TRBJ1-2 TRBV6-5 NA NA CASSYSRVSGYGYTF TGTGCCAGCAGTTACTCCAGGGTCTCAGGCTATGGCTACACCTTC
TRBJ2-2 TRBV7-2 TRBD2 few CASSLEGRPSGMDGELFF TGTGCCAGCAGCTTAGAGGGGAGGCCTAGCGGGATGGACGGGGAGCTGTTTTTT
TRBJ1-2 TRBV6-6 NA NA CASSRQDYGYTF TGTGCCAGCAGCCGACAGGATTATGGCTACACCTTC
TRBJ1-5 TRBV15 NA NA CATSRIRQVVAFQPQHF TGTGCCACCAGCAGAATAAGACAGGTCGTGGCGTTTCAGCCCCAGCATTTT
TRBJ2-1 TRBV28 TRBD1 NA CATHVATGESEQFF TGTGCCACTCACGTCGCGACAGGGGAGAGTGAGCAGTTCTTC
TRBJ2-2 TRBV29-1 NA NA CSGGRGLTGELFF TGCAGCGGTGGGCGGGGGCTCACCGGGGAGCTGTTTTTT
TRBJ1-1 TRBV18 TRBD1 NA CASSPGQGTNTEAFF TGTGCCAGCTCACCGGGACAGGGTACGAACACTGAAGCTTTCTTT
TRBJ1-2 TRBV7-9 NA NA CASSLVLRGRGYTF TGTGCCAGCAGCTTAGTTCTTCGCGGCCGTGGCTACACCTTC
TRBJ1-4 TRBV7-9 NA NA CASSLSGGTHREKLFF TGTGCCAGCAGCTTAAGCGGGGGCACTCATAGGGAAAAACTGTTTTTT
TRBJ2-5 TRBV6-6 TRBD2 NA CASIAGGGETQYF TGTGCCAGCATAGCGGGGGGTGGAGAGACCCAGTACTTC
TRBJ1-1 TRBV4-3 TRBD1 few CASSQTGAEAFF TGCGCCAGCAGCCAAACAGGGGCTGAAGCTTTCTTT
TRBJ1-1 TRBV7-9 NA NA CASSSTWVNTEAFF TGTGCCAGCAGCTCGACATGGGTGAACACTGAAGCTTTCTTT
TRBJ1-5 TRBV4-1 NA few CASRQVGSNQPQHF TGCGCCAGCAGACAGGTGGGAAGCAATCAGCCCCAGCATTTT
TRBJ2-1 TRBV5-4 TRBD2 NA CASSSPVGAGGNNEQFF TGTGCCAGCAGCTCACCTGTTGGGGCGGGGGGAAACAATGAGCAGTTCTTC
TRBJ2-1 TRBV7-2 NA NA CASIDREVLNEQFF TGTGCCAGCATCGACAGGGAGGTGCTCAATGAGCAGTTCTTC
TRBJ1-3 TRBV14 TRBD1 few CASSQLTGGEGIYF TGTGCCAGCAGCCAACTGACAGGGGGCGAGGGCATATATTTT
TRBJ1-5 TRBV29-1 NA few CSVGGPFGQPQHF TGCAGCGTTGGGGGGCCTTTCGGTCAGCCCCAGCATTTT
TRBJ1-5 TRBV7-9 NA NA CSSSLAGRDEPQHF TGTTCCAGCAGCTTAGCAGGCAGGGATGAGCCCCAGCATTTT
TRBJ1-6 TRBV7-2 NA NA CASSSHGQNNSPLHF TGTGCCAGCAGCTCTCATGGACAGAATAATTCACCCCTCCACTTT
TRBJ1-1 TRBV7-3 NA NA CASSPQTNTEAFF TGTGCCAGCAGCCCACAGACGAACACTGAAGCTTTCTTT
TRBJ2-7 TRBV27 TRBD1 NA CASSPRGQGLSYEQYF TGTGCCAGCAGTCCTAGGGGACAGGGCCTCTCCTACGAGCAGTACTTC
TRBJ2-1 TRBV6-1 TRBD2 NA CASSESPIVAGAYNEQFF TGTGCCAGCAGTGAATCTCCGATAGTAGCGGGAGCATACAATGAGCAGTTCTTC
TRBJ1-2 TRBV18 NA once CASSPGGDYGYTF TGTGCCAGCTCACCAGGAGGGGACTATGGCTACACCTTC
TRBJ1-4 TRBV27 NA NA CASSLSDSFATNEKLFF TGTGCCAGCAGTTTATCCGACAGTTTTGCAACTAATGAAAAACTGTTTTTT
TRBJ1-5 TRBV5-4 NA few CASSLGGGAHQPQHF TGTGCCAGCAGCTTGGGGGGAGGTGCCCATCAGCCCCAGCATTTT